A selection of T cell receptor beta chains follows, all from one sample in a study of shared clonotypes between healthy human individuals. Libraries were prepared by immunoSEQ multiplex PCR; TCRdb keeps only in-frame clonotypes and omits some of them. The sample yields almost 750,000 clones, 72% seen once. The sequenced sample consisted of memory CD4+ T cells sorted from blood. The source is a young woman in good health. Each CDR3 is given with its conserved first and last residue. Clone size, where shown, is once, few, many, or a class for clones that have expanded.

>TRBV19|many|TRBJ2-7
CASSTVAGEGNEQYF
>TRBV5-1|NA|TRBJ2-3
CASSLAPGMTDTQYF
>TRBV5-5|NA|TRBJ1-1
CASSLEPGLNTEAFF
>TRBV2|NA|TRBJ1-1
CASSQWNTEAFF
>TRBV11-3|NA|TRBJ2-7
CARLRFRKAGGREQYF
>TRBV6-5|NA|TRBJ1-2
CASSPNGLSYGYTF
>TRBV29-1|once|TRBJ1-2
CSVEGTGRKKNYGYTF
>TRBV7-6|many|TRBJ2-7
CASSLSGYEQYF
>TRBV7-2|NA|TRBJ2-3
CASSLALAADTQYF
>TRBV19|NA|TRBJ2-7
CASSTMTGSYEQYF
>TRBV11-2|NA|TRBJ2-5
CASRFAYRGEETQYF
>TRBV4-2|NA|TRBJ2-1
CASIAGNGTYNEQFF
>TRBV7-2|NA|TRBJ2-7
CASSPEREYYEQYF
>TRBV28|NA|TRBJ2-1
CASSLMDGSSYNEQFF
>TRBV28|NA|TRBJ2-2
CASRRGGGPTGELFF
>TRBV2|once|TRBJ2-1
CASRPTSGSSYNEQFF
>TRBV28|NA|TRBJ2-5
CASSAQGLAGGPDQETQYF
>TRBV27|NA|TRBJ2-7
CASRSTAGTSGQYF
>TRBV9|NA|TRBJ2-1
CASSVAGGLPFF
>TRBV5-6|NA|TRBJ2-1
CASSTLDRYNEQFF
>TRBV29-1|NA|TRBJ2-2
CSVSWGGPGTGELFF
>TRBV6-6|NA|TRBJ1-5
CASTIQGNQPQHF
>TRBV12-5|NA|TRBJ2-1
CASGSSSGSYNEQFF
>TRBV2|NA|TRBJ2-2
CASQGGSNTGELFF
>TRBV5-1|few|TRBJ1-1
CASSKDTGSRTEAFF
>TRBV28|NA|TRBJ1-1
CASSWASANTEAFF
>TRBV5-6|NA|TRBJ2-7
CASRILDEQYF
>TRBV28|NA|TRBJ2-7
CASSAVARVSYEQYF
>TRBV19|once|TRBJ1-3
CASSIALPGALGNTIYF
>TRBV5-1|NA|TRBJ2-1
CASSFDSAAYNEQFF
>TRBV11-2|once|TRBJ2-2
CASSPATPNTGELFF
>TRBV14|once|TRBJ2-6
CASSQVSVLAVSSGANVLTF
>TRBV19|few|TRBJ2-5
CASSVPSTGPETQYF
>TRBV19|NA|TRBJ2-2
CASSIEGTSGRYTGELFF
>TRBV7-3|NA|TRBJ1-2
CASSPRANINYGYTF
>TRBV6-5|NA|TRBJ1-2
CASSYRDRGRVYGYTF
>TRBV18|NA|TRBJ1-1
CASSPGTGSNTEAFF
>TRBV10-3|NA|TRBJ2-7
CAISEATGSIYEQYF
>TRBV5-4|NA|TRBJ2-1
CASSLFSGSYNEQFF
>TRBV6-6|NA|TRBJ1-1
CASSYAGDTEAFF
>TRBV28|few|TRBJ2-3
CASSTTVADTQYF
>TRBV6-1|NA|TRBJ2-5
CASSEPRGIETQYF
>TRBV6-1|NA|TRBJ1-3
CASSESSLYSGNTIYF
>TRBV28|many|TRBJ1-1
CASSLFVEEMNTEAFF
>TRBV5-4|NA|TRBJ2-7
CASRGKGVHEQYF